The rows below give T cell receptor beta chains drawn from one sample of a study of CD8+ T cells in alopecia areata. Produced via immunoSEQ multiplex PCR; TCRdb's table is partial and in-frame only. There are some 130,000 clones in the sample; roughly 50% occur only once, and 18% lies in the top ten. Sequencing was performed on CD8+ T cells sorted from blood, taken at week 0. The source of these receptors is a human donor with alopecia areata. Each CDR3 is given with its conserved first and last residue. The D gene is left open where the match is weak. Size values are once, few and many counts, or a class for expanded clones, and some rows have none.

>TRBD1|TRBV30|-|TRBJ2-1
TGTGCCTGGACAGGGGGCTACGATGAGCAGTTCTTC
CAWTGGYDEQFF
>-|TRBV10-3|-|TRBJ2-1
TGTGCCATCAGTGAGTCGACGCTGAACAATGAGCAGTTCTTC
CAISESTLNNEQFF
>-|TRBV11-2|few|TRBJ1-2
TGTGCCAGCAGCTTAGGGGTGGAACCGACCCTGAACTATGGCTACACCTTC
CASSLGVEPTLNYGYTF
>TRBD1|TRBV4-1|-|TRBJ2-5
TGCGCCAGCAGCCAGACAGGGACAGTCCAAGAGACCCAGTACTTC
CASSQTGTVQETQYF
>-|TRBV29-1|few|TRBJ1-1
TGCAGCGGAGACCGGGGGAACACTGAAGCTTTCTTT
CSGDRGNTEAFF
>-|TRBV30|-|TRBJ2-7
TGTGCCTGGAGTGAGACAGTAGTCTACGAGCAGTACTTC
CAWSETVVYEQYF
>TRBD1|TRBV13|-|TRBJ2-5
TGTGCCAGCAGCCCCCCAGGACAGGGAGAGACCCAGTACTTC
CASSPPGQGETQYF
>-|TRBV30|-|TRBJ2-1
TGTGCCTGGAGTGTACCGGCAGGGAGCTACAATGAGCAGTTCTTC
CAWSVPAGSYNEQFF
>TRBD1|TRBV18|-|TRBJ2-7
TGTGCCAGCTCACTGGGACAGGGAAAGGATGGTTACGAGCAGTACTTC
CASSLGQGKDGYEQYF
>TRBD2|TRBV4-2|-|TRBJ2-7
TGTGCCAGCAGCCAATCTAGCGGAGACGAGAGCTCCTACGAGCAGTACTTC
CASSQSSGDESSYEQYF
>TRBD2|TRBV27|once|TRBJ2-3
TGTGCCAGCCCTACTAGCGACAGAAGTGGTGAGCAGTATTTT
CASPTSDRSGEQYF
>-|TRBV4-1|-|TRBJ1-1
TGCGCCAGCAGCCAAGAAGGACATGGAGGCACTGAAGCTTTCTTT
CASSQEGHGGTEAFF
>TRBD2|TRBV6-5|few|TRBJ2-3
TGTGCCAGTGCGGGGGGTGGAGACACAGATACGCAGTATTTT
CASAGGGDTDTQYF
>TRBD1|TRBV14|-|TRBJ1-6
TGTGCCAGCAGCCAAGAAAGGGGGCTGAATTCACCCCTCCACTTT
CASSQERGLNSPLHF
>TRBD1|TRBV13|-|TRBJ1-4
TGTGCCAGCAGCTTCCGGGACAGTAATGAAAAACTGTTTTTT
CASSFRDSNEKLFF
>-|TRBV15|-|TRBJ1-1
TGTGCCACCAGCAACCCCTTGAACACTGAAGCTTTCTTT
CATSNPLNTEAFF